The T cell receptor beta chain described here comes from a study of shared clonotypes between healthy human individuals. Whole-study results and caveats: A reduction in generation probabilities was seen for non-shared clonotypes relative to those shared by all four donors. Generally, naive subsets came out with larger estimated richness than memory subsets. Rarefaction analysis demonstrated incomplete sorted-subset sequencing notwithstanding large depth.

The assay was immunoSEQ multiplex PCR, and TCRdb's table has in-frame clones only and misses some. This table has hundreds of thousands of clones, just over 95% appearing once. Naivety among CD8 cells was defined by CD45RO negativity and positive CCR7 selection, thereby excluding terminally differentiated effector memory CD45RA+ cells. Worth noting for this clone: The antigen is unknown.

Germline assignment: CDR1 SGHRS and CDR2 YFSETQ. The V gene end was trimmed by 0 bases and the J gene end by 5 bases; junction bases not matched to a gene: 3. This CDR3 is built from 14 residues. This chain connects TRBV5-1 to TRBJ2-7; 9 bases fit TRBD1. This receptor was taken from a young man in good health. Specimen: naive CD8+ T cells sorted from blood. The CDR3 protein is CASSLGTGEDEQYF. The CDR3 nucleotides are TGCGCCAGCAGCTTGGGGACAGGGGAGGACGAGCAGTACTTC.